This TCR beta chain was sequenced during a study of OX40 agonist ivuxolimab in advanced cancers. Germline V gives CDR1 MDHEN, CDR2 SYDVKM. CDR3 length: 15 amino acids. The junction had 5 bases not matched to a gene; V was cut back by 3 bases and J by 6 bases. Sequencing used immunoSEQ multiplex PCR; TCRdb keeps in-frame clones, though not all of them. The profile shows more than 100,000 clones, about 92% of them singletons. The clonotype comes from an adult with an advanced solid tumor such as melanoma, head and neck, liver or kidney cancer. The sample was CD4+ or CD8+ T cells sorted from blood, taken in a trial of the OX40 agonist ivuxolimab. This chain joins TRBV28 and TRBJ1-2, with 12 positions matching TRBD1. DNA for the CDR3: TGTGCCAGCAGTTTCCCCGGGACAGGGGGCCATGGCTACACCTTC. Its translation is CASSFPGTGGHGYTF.